This T cell receptor beta chain was identified in a study of graft-versus-host responses after intestinal transplantation. Study context: Anti-thymocyte globulin induction was given to all recipients, followed by tacrolimus and steroids for 3 to 4 years. The study, taken as a whole, reports: GvH clonotypes were identified within recipient marrow, with a subset emerging first in ileum or blood. Across patients carrying graft-donor T cell macrochimerism, allografts held high graft-versus-host to host-versus-graft clonal ratios.

Points on this clone: Its target is not known.

Produced via immunoSEQ multiplex PCR; TCRdb's table is partial and in-frame only. In the table there are some 110,000 clones, 85% to 95% of which are singletons. The CDR3 spans 14 residues. CDR1 SQVTM and CDR2 ANQGSEA come from the germline V gene. Trimming removed 6 bases from V and 4 bases from J; junction bases left unmatched: 10. The chain links TRBV29-1 to TRBJ1-1, with 8 bases that match TRBD1. The clonotype was recovered from a human donor who was the organ donor for an intestinal transplant. This sample comprised unstimulated CD8+ T cells sorted from spleen or lymph node cells, obtained before transplant. DNA of the CDR3: TGCAGCGTCGAGACAGGGGACGGAGGCACTGAAGCTTTCTTT. Translated, it gives CSVETGDGGTEAFF.